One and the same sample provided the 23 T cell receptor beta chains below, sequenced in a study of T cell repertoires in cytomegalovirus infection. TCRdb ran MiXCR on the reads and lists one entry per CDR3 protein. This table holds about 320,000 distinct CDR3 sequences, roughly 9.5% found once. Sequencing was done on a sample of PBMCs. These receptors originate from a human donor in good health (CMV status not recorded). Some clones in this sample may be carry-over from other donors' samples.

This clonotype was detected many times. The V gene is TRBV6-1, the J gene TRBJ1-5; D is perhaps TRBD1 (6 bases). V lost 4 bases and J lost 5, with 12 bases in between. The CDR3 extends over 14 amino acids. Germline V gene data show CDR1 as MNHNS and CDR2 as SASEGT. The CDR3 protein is CASSGAGEYQPQHF. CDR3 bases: TGTGCCAGCAGTGGGGCAGGGGAGTATCAGCCCCAGCATTTT.

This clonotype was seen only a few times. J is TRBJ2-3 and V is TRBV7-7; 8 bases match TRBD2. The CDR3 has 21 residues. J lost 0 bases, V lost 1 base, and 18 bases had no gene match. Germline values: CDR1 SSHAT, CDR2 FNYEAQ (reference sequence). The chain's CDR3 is CASSLGSASGRAVSSTDTQYF. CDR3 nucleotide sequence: TGTGCCAGCAGCTTAGGTTCGGCTAGCGGGCGAGCTGTGTCTAGCACAGATACGCAGTATTTT. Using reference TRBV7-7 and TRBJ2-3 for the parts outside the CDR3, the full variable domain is GAGVSQSPRYKVTKRGQDVTLRCDPISSHATLYWYQQALGQGPEFLTYFNYEAQPDKSGLPSDRFSAERPEGSISTLTIQRTEQRDSAMYRCASSLGSASGRAVSSTDTQYFGPGTRLTVL.

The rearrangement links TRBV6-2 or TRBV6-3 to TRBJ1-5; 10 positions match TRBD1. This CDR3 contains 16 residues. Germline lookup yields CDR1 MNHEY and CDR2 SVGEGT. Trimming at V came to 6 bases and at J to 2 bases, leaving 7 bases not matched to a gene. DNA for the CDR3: TGTGCCAGCAGAAGACAGGGGGCTAGGGGCAATCAGCCCCAGCATTTT. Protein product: CASRRQGARGNQPQHF.

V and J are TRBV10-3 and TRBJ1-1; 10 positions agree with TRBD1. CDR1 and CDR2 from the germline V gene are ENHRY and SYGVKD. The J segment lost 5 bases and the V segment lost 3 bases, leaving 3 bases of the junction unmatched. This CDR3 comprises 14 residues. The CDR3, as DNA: TGTGCCATCAGTGACGGGACAGGGGCAACTGAAGCTTTCTTT. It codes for CAISDGTGATEAFF.

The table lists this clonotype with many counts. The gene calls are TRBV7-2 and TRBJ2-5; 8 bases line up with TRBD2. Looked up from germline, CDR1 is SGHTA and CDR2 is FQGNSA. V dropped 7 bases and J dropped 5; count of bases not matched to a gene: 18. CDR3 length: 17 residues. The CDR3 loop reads CASKLRAISGVKETQYF. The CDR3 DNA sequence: TGTGCCAGCAAACTTAGAGCCATTAGCGGGGTGAAGGAGACCCAGTACTTC.

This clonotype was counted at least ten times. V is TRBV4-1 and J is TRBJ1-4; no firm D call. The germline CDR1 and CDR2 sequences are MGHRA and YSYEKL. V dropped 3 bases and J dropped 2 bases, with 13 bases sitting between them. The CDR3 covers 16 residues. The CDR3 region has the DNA TGCGCCAGCAGCCACCTCAAGCCGGGCACTAATGAAAAACTGTTTTTT. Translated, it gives CASSHLKPGTNEKLFF.

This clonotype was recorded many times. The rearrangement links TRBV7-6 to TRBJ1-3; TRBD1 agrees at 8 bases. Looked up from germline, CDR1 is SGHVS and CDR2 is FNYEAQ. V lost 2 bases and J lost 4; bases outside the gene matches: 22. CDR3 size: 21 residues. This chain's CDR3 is CASSLTARGSISGGYGNTIYF. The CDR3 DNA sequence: TGTGCCAGCAGCTTAACGGCCCGGGGCTCCATATCAGGGGGCTACGGAAACACCATATATTTT.

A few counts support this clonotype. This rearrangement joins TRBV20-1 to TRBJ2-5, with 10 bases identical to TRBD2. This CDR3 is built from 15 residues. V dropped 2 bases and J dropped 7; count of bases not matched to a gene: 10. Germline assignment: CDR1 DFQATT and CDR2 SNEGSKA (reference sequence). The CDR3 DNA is TGCAGTGCTAGAACCAGCGGGAGGGCCCGGGGGACCCAGTACTTC. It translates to CSARTSGRARGTQYF.

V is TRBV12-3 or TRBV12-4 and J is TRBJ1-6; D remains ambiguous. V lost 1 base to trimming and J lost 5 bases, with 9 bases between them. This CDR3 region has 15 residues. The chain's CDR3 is CASSLGQADNSPLHF. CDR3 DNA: TGTGCCAGCAGTTTAGGGCAGGCGGATAATTCACCCCTCCACTTT.

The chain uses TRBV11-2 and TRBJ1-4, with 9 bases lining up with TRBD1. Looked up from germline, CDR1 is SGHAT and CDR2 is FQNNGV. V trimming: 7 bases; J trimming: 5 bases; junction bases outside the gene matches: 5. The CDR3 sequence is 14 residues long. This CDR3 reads CASKTTGGNEKLFF. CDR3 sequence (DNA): TGTGCCAGCAAGACGACAGGGGGGAATGAAAAACTGTTTTTT.

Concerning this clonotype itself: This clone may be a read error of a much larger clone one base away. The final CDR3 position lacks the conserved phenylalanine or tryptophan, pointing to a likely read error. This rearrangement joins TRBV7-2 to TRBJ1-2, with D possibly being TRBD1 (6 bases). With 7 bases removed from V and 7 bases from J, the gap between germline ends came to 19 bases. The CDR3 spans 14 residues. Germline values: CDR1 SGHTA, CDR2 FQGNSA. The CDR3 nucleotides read TGTGCCAGCACCCCCCGGCAGGGGATGGGTGGCTACACCCTC. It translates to CASTPRQGMGGYTL.

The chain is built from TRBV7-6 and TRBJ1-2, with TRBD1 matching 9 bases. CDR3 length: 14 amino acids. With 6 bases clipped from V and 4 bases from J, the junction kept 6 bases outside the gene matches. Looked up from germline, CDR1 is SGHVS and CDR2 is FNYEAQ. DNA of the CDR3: TGTGCCAGCAGAACCGGGACAGGGACCTATGGCTACACCTTC. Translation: CASRTGTGTYGYTF.

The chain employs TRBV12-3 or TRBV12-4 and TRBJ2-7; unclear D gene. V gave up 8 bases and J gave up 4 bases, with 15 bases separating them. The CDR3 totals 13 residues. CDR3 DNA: TGTGCCAGCGGCCTCCAGTTGCAATACGAGCAGTACTTC. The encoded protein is CASGLQLQYEQYF.

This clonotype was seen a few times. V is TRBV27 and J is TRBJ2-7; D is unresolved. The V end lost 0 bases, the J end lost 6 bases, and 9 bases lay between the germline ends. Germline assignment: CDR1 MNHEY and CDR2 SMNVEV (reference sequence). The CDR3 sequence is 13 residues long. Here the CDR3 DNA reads TGTGCCAGCAGTTTATCTTCGACCGGCGAGCAGTACTTC. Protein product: CASSLSSTGEQYF.

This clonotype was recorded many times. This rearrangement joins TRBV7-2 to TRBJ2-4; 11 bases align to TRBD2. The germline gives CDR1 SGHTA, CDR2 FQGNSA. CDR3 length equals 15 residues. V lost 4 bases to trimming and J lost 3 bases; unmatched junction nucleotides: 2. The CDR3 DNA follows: TGTGCCAGCAGCTCCCTAGCGGGGGGCAAAAACATTCAGTACTTC. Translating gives CASSSLAGGKNIQYF.

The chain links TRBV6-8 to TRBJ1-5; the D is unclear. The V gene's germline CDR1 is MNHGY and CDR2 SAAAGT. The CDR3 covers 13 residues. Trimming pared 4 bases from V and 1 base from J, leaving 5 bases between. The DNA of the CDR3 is TGTGCCAGCAGTTGGGAAAGCAATCAGCCCCAGCATTTT. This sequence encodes CASSWESNQPQHF.

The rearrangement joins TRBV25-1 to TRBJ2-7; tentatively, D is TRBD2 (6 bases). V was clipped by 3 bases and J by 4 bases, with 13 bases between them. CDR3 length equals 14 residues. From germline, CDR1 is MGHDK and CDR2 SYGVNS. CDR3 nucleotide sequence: TGTGCCAGCAGTGATGGGGACTCTTATTACGAGCAGTACTTC. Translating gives CASSDGDSYYEQYF.

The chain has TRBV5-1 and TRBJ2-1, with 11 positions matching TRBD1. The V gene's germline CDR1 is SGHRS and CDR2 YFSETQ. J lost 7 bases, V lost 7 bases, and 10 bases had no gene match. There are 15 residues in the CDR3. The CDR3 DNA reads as TGCGCCAGCGCCCCCGGACAGGGGGCGCGAAATGAGCAGTTCTTC. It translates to CASAPGQGARNEQFF. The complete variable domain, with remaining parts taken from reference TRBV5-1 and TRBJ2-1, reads KAGVTQTPRYLIKTRGQQVTLSCSPISGHRSVSWYQQTPGQGLQFLFEYFSETQRNKGNFPGRFSGRQFSNSRSEMNVSTLELGDSALYLCASAPGQGARNEQFFGPGTRLTVL.

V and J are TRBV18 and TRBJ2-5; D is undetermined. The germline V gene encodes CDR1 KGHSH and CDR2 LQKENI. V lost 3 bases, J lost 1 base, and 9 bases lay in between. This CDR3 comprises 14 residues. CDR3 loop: CASSPGSFQETQYF. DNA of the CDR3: TGTGCCAGCTCACCCGGGTCTTTCCAAGAGACCCAGTACTTC.

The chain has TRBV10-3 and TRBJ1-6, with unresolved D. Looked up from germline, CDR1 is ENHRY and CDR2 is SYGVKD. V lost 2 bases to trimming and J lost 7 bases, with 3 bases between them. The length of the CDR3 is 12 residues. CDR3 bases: TGTGCCATCAGTGAGCCGAATTCACCCCTCCACTTT. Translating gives CAISEPNSPLHF.

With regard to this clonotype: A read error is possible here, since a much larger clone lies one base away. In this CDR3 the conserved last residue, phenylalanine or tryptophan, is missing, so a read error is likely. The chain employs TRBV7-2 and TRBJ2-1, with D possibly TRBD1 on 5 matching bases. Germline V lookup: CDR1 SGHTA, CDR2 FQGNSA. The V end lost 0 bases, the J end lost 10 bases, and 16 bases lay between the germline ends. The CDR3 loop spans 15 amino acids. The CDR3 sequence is CASSLASPRVREQFS. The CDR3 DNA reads TGTGCCAGCAGCTTAGCTAGCCCCAGGGTGCGGGAGCAGTTCTCC.

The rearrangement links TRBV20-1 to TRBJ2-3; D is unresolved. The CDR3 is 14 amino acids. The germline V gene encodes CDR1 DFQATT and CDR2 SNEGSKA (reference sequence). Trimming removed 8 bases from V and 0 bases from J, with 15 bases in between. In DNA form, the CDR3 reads TGCAGTTTCGAGGAGACCTCAAGCACAGATACGCAGTATTTT. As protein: CSFEETSSTDTQYF.

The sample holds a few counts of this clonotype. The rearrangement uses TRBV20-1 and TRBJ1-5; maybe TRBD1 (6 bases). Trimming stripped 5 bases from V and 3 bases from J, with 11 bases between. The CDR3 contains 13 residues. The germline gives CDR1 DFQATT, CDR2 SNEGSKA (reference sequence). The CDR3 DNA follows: TGCAGTGCTTGGGGACAAGTCAATCAGCCCCAGCATTTT. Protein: CSAWGQVNQPQHF.